The 27 T cell receptor beta chains reported below all come from one sample, sequenced in a study of T-cell reconstitution after alpha-beta-depleted transplantation in children. For TCRbeta, the library was prepared with unique molecular identifiers. MiXCR, applied by TCRdb to the PCR reads, yields one record per CDR3 protein. The profile shows nearly 550,000 distinct CDR3 sequences, approximately 20% of them singletons. The sample was PBMCs from the stem cell graft donor, taken from the stem cell graft. These receptors were taken from a human donor who donated a stem cell graft to a child with acute lymphoblastic leukemia.

This chain uses TRBV7-6 with TRBJ2-5, with a weak D call TRBD2 (5 bases). The V gene's germline CDR1 is SGHVS and CDR2 FNYEAQ. This CDR3 is built from 14 residues. Trimming stripped 2 bases from V and 7 bases from J, with 14 bases between. CDR3 in amino acids: CASSLTSGIGTQYF. The CDR3 DNA is TGTGCCAGCAGCTTAACTAGTGGAATAGGGACCCAGTACTTC.

The chain links TRBV4-1 to TRBJ2-2; perhaps TRBD1 as D (5 bases). CDR1 and CDR2 (germline): MGHRA, YSYEKL. Trimming took 4 bases from V and 2 from J, leaving 14 bases between them. CDR3 size: 16 residues. The CDR3 loop is CASSPPRVLNTGELFF. The CDR3 coding sequence is TGCGCCAGCAGCCCACCCAGGGTCCTCAACACCGGGGAGCTGTTTTTT.

This rearrangement joins TRBV4-1 to TRBJ2-7, with 10 bases aligning to TRBD2. Trimming at V came to 8 bases and at J to 6 bases, leaving 22 bases not matched to a gene. The CDR3 contains 18 residues. Germline V gene sequence: CDR1 MGHRA, CDR2 YSYEKL. The CDR3 DNA reads TGCGCCAGCCTCAGCCAAGGGCTAACTAGCGGGACGCCCCTCGAGCAGTACTTC. The encoded protein is CASLSQGLTSGTPLEQYF.

The chain is built from TRBV7-3 and TRBJ2-7, with 11 bases that match TRBD1. Germline V lookup: CDR1 SGHTA, CDR2 FQGTGA. J gave up 5 bases and V 2 bases, and 2 bases lay outside the gene matches. The CDR3 is 14 residues long. CDR3 region: CASSLLGQGDEQYF. CDR3 nucleotide sequence: TGTGCCAGCAGCTTATTGGGACAGGGGGACGAGCAGTACTTC.

This clonotype was observed a handful of times. The chain carries TRBV5-1 and TRBJ2-1; the match to TRBD1 covers 7 bases. Germline V gives CDR1 SGHRS, CDR2 YFSETQ. J lost 9 bases, V lost 5 bases, and 8 bases had no gene match. The CDR3 has 13 amino acids. The CDR3 spells CASRGDSRLEQFF. CDR3 sequence (DNA): TGCGCCAGCAGGGGGGACAGCCGGCTTGAGCAGTTCTTC.

This clonotype was recorded a few times. The V and J genes are TRBV6-1 and TRBJ2-7; the D gene is possibly TRBD2 (6 bases). The CDR3 is 15 residues long. The germline CDR1 and CDR2 sequences are MNHNS and SASEGT. V was pared by 0 bases and J by 0 bases, with 9 bases between. CDR3 DNA sequence: TGTGCCAGCAGTGAAGCCCCGGGAGCCTCCTACGAGCAGTACTTC. It is translated as CASSEAPGASYEQYF.

The chain combines TRBV29-1 with TRBJ2-7; D might be TRBD2 (6 bases). The germline V gene encodes CDR1 SQVTM and CDR2 ANQGSEA. This CDR3 contains 12 residues. V dropped 7 bases and J dropped 4 bases, with 14 bases sitting between them. The CDR3 nucleotides are TGCAGCGCCACGGGGACTTCTTACGAGCAGTACTTC. As protein: CSATGTSYEQYF.

The rearrangement uses TRBV7-6 and TRBJ1-4; 10 bases are a match to TRBD1. Germline loops: CDR1 SGHVS, CDR2 FNYEAQ. The CDR3 sequence is 15 residues long. Germline trimming cut 5 bases from V and 3 bases from J; bases unmatched to any gene: 3. CDR3 residues: CASSGTGEANEKLFF. The DNA for the CDR3 is TGTGCCAGCAGCGGGACAGGGGAAGCTAATGAAAAACTGTTTTTT.

The chain is built from TRBV5-1 and TRBJ2-3, with 15 bases matching TRBD2. Germline CDR1 SGHRS, CDR2 YFSETQ. Trimming removed 3 bases from V and 2 bases from J; junction bases left unmatched: 1. This CDR3 is 16 amino acids long. The CDR3 region has the DNA TGCGCCAGCAGCTGGACTAGCGGGAGGGCCACAGATACGCAGTATTTT. Translating gives CASSWTSGRATDTQYF.

The CDR3 DNA is TGTGCCAGTCACCTTACCTCTAGCGGGAGCCTGTGGACCGGGGAGCTGTTTTTT. This codes for CASHLTSSGSLWTGELFF. This chain connects TRBV6-1 to TRBJ2-2; 10 nucleotides agree with TRBD2. Germline V gene data show CDR1 as MNHNS and CDR2 as SASEGT. The CDR3 consists of 18 residues. Trimming removed 9 bases from V and 5 bases from J; junction bases left unmatched: 18.

In this sample, this clonotype turned up many times. The V gene is TRBV20-1, the J gene TRBJ2-5; 9 positions agree with TRBD1. Looked up from germline, CDR1 is DFQATT and CDR2 is SNEGSKA (reference sequence). V lost 5 bases and J lost 4; bases outside the gene matches: 8. CDR3 length: 14 residues. The DNA of the CDR3 is TGCAGTGCTCTCCCGGGGACAGGGCGAGAGACCCAGTACTTC. Translation: CSALPGTGRETQYF.

This clonotype has only a few counts. This chain joins TRBV5-1 and TRBJ2-7; the D is unclear. V gave up 2 bases and J gave up 0 bases, with 12 bases separating them. CDR1 and CDR2 from the germline V gene are SGHRS and YFSETQ. This CDR3 comprises 15 residues. The CDR3 protein is CASSFSRRSSYEQYF. The CDR3 DNA follows: TGCGCCAGCAGCTTCTCAAGGCGAAGCTCCTACGAGCAGTACTTC.

This rearrangement joins TRBV12-3 or TRBV12-4 to TRBJ2-7; D uncertain. The CDR3 sequence is 14 residues long. Trimming shortened V by 4 bases and J by 6 bases, and 16 bases separated the two germline ends. The CDR3 loop is CASSYVKVASEQYF. CDR3 DNA sequence: TGTGCCAGCAGTTACGTGAAAGTAGCTTCCGAGCAGTACTTC.

This clonotype has only a few counts. The chain employs TRBV20-1 and TRBJ2-7; D is uncertain. The CDR3 sequence is 12 residues long. Trimming took 3 bases from V and 4 from J, leaving 10 bases between them. Germline V gene lookup returns CDR1 DFQATT and CDR2 SNEGSKA (reference sequence). The CDR3 spells CSASSMRYEQYF. CDR3 in DNA: TGCAGTGCTAGTAGTATGAGGTACGAGCAGTACTTC.

A few counts support this clonotype. The chain links TRBV29-1 to TRBJ1-2; possible D gene TRBD1, 5 bases. There are 15 residues in the CDR3. Between the trimmed V and J ends, which lost 0 bases and 1 base, there was a span of 12 bases. Germline values: CDR1 SQVTM, CDR2 ANQGSEA. DNA of the CDR3: TGCAGCGTTGAAGATTTACAGGAGATTAACTATGGCTACACCTTC. Translating it yields CSVEDLQEINYGYTF. Together with reference TRBV29-1 and TRBJ1-2, the CDR3 gives the full variable domain: SAVISQKPSRDICQRGTSLTIQCQVDSQVTMMFWYRQQPGQSLTLIATANQGSEATYESGFVIDKFPISRPNLTFSTLTVSNMSPEDSSIYLCSVEDLQEINYGYTFGSGTRLTVV.

This clonotype was counted only a few times. The V gene is TRBV4-1, the J gene TRBJ2-1; 11 positions agree with TRBD1. The CDR3 has 13 amino acids. Germline V CDR1 and CDR2: MGHRA, YSYEKL. Trimming removed 6 bases from V and 8 bases from J; junction bases left unmatched: 3. CDR3 in amino acids: CASRDRGRHEQFF. CDR3 nucleotide sequence: TGCGCCAGCAGGGACAGGGGGCGGCATGAGCAGTTCTTC.

J is TRBJ2-1 and V is TRBV24-1; 7 bases align to TRBD1. Germline assignment: CDR1 KGHDR and CDR2 SFDVKD. The CDR3 consists of 14 residues. With 4 bases clipped from V and 8 bases from J, the junction kept 7 bases outside the gene matches. The DNA for the CDR3 is TGTGCCACCAGTGAGGGACAGATTGGAGATGAGCAGTTCTTC. Its translation is CATSEGQIGDEQFF.

This clonotype occurred a few times. The V and J genes are TRBV29-1 and TRBJ1-4, with TRBD1 matching 8 bases. Germline V gene lookup returns CDR1 SQVTM and CDR2 ANQGSEA. The trim removed 2 bases at V and 11 bases at J, leaving 4 bases unmatched. The CDR3 covers 12 residues. DNA for the CDR3: TGCAGCGTTGAATTACAGGGGGTGAAACTGTTTTTT. It is translated as CSVELQGVKLFF.

This sequence joins TRBV7-9 and TRBJ2-1, with 8 bases identical to TRBD1. This CDR3 has 15 amino acids. Germline-derived CDR1 and CDR2 are SEHNR and FQNEAQ (reference sequence). Germline trimming cut 5 bases from V and 6 bases from J; bases unmatched to any gene: 9. CDR3 in DNA: TGTGCCAGCAGCCAGACAGGGGCAGCATTCAATGAGCAGTTCTTC. Protein: CASSQTGAAFNEQFF. The complete variable domain, with remaining parts taken from reference TRBV7-9 and TRBJ2-1, reads DTGVSQNPRHKITKRGQNVTFRCDPISEHNRLYWYRQTLGQGPEFLTYFQNEAQLEKSRLLSDRFSAERPKGSFSTLEIQRTEQGDSAMYLCASSQTGAAFNEQFFGPGTRLTVL.

The V gene is TRBV20-1, the J gene TRBJ2-3; D gene uncertain. V lost 5 bases, J lost 0 bases, and 12 bases lay in between. The CDR3 extends over 14 amino acids. The germline V gene has CDR1 DFQATT and CDR2 SNEGSKA (reference sequence). The CDR3 nucleotides read TGCAGTGCTCTTCAGTACACTAGCACAGATACGCAGTATTTT. Its translation: CSALQYTSTDTQYF.

V is TRBV27 and J is TRBJ1-2; 7 nucleotides line up with TRBD1. Germline loops: CDR1 MNHEY, CDR2 SMNVEV (reference sequence). This CDR3 comprises 15 residues. V was clipped by 5 bases and J by 2 bases; unmatched bases: 8. The CDR3 sequence is CASSPTSTGNYGYTF. The CDR3 bases are TGTGCCAGCAGTCCAACCTCGACAGGGAACTATGGCTACACCTTC.

This CDR3 is CSAKTGEVGTSGTLQETQYF. CDR3 DNA sequence: TGCAGTGCTAAGACAGGGGAAGTAGGGACTAGCGGGACGCTACAAGAGACCCAGTACTTC. The chain carries TRBV20-1 and TRBJ2-5, with 13 bases lining up with TRBD2. The germline V gene has CDR1 DFQATT and CDR2 SNEGSKA (reference sequence). The CDR3 extends over 20 amino acids. V lost 4 bases to trimming and J lost 2 bases; unmatched junction nucleotides: 19.

This clonotype was detected a few times. V and J are TRBV18 and TRBJ1-4; D remains unclear. The CDR3 is 11 amino acids. Germline V CDR1 and CDR2: KGHSH, LQKENI. Trimming pared 8 bases from V and 4 bases from J, leaving 5 bases between. CDR3 nucleotides: TGTGCCAGCCAAATTAATGAAAAACTGTTTTTT. It specifies CASQINEKLFF.

The chain combines TRBV7-8 with TRBJ2-2, with TRBD1 identical over 7 bases. J gave up 4 bases and V 1 base, and 3 bases lay outside the gene matches. The CDR3 extends over 15 amino acids. The V gene's germline CDR1 is SGHVS and CDR2 FQNEAQ. The CDR3 here is CASSLETGTTGELFF. CDR3 nucleotide sequence: TGTGCCAGCAGCTTAGAGACAGGGACCACCGGGGAGCTGTTTTTT.

This clonotype was detected a few times. V is TRBV29-1 and J is TRBJ1-2; possible D gene TRBD1, 5 bases. CDR1 SQVTM and CDR2 ANQGSEA come from the germline V gene. Trimming stripped 3 bases from V and 3 bases from J, with 14 bases between. The CDR3 is 14 amino acids. The CDR3 DNA follows: TGCAGCGTTGACCGCAGGGCGGTTGACTATGGCTACACCTTC. Amino acid sequence: CSVDRRAVDYGYTF.

A few counts support this clonotype. The chain couples TRBV13 to TRBJ2-5; possible D gene TRBD2, 6 bases. Germline CDR1 and CDR2: PRHDT and FYEKMQ (reference sequence). Trimming took 4 bases from V and 5 from J, leaving 20 bases between them. This CDR3 contains 16 residues. The DNA of the CDR3 is TGTGCCAGCAGCTACCTGACTAGTCGTTTACGCGAGACCCAGTACTTC. It codes for CASSYLTSRLRETQYF.

This clonotype was seen more than once but under ten times. One junction end disagrees with the germline gene, perhaps due to a read error. Here the CDR3 DNA reads TGCAGTGCTGGAGACACGAATAACTATGGCTACACCTTC. This translates into CSAGDTNNYGYTF. This chain links TRBV20-1 with TRBJ1-2; D is ambiguous. The CDR3 runs 13 residues. Germline V gene sequence: CDR1 DFQATT, CDR2 SNEGSKA (reference sequence).